A selection of T cell receptor beta chains follows, all from one sample in a study of blood T cell repertoires in COVID-19. Libraries were prepared by immunoSEQ multiplex PCR; TCRdb keeps only in-frame clonotypes and omits some of them. In the table there are roughly 310,000 clones, about nine tenths of which are singletons. The sample taken for sequencing was peripheral blood. These receptors all come from a woman younger than 45 with COVID-19, enrolled during active disease. CDR3s include the opening cysteine and the closing phenylalanine or tryptophan. The D gene is left open where the match is weak. Where a row states a size, it is once, few, many or the class of an expanded clone; other rows omit it.

DNA: TGCGCCAGCAGCTTTAGGAGGACTTTAAATCAGCCCCAGCATTTT; CDR3: CASSFRRTLNQPQHF; J: TRBJ1-5; D: -; V: TRBV5-1; size: -; length: 15
DNA: TGTGCCAGCAGTGAGACTGAGGTAGAGGGCTACACCTTC; CDR3: CASSETEVEGYTF; J: TRBJ1-2; D: -; V: TRBV2; size: -; length: 13
DNA: TGTGCCAGCAGCCAAGTGGGACTGGGCGGGAGGGCCTTAGAGCAGTACTTC; CDR3: CASSQVGLGGRALEQYF; J: TRBJ2-7; D: TRBD2; V: TRBV3-1/TRBV3-2; size: -; length: 17
DNA: TGTGCCAGCAGCTCCATGCCGGGGGCTAGCGGAATGCAAGAGACCCAGTACTTC; CDR3: CASSSMPGASGMQETQYF; J: TRBJ2-5; D: -; V: TRBV11-2; size: -; length: 18
DNA: TGCGCCAGCAGCCAGGTGGATACTAGCGGAGCCTACAATGAGCAGTTCTTC; CDR3: CASSQVDTSGAYNEQFF; J: TRBJ2-1; D: TRBD2; V: TRBV4-1; size: -; length: 17
DNA: TGTGCCTGGAGCCAGTGGCTAGCCGCCTACAATGAGCAGTTCTTC; CDR3: CAWSQWLAAYNEQFF; J: TRBJ2-1; D: -; V: TRBV30; size: -; length: 15
DNA: TGTGCCACCAGTGAACCGGGACTCACTGAAGCTTTCTTT; CDR3: CATSEPGLTEAFF; J: TRBJ1-1; D: -; V: TRBV24-1; size: -; length: 13
DNA: TGTGCCAGCAGCCTATTCCAGGTCCGGGAGACCCAGTACTTC; CDR3: CASSLFQVRETQYF; J: TRBJ2-5; D: -; V: TRBV7-8; size: -; length: 14
DNA: TGTGCCAGCAGCCCACGCCGAACCCGGGACAGGGCCTACGAGCAGTACTTC; CDR3: CASSPRRTRDRAYEQYF; J: TRBJ2-7; D: TRBD1; V: TRBV9; size: once; length: 17
DNA: TGCAGTGCTAGTACGGCAGGGAATCAGCCCCAGCATTTT; CDR3: CSASTAGNQPQHF; J: TRBJ1-5; D: -; V: TRBV20-1; size: -; length: 13